A selection of T cell receptor beta chains follows, all from one sample in a study of blood T cell repertoires in COVID-19. TCRdb's copy holds only in-frame clones and misses some; the assay was immunoSEQ multiplex PCR. The sample holds 250,000 or so clones; 70% to 90% are singletons and the top ten take about 4%. Sequencing was performed on PBMCs or T cells enriched from blood (not recorded which). Every receptor here comes from a woman aged 25 to 39 with acute COVID-19. CDR3s include the opening cysteine and the closing phenylalanine or tryptophan. Fields, in order: V gene, D gene, clone size, J gene, CDR3 protein, CDR3 DNA. A D gene is named only where the DNA matches it firmly. The size field is filled for only some rows; it gives once, few, many or a size class.

TRBV11-2	TRBD1	once	TRBJ1-4	CASSFRRTGGVFPNEKLFF	TGTGCCAGCAGCTTTCGACGGACAGGGGGCGTTTTCCCAAATGAAAAACTGTTTTTT
TRBV4-1	TRBD2	-	TRBJ2-7	CASSQQNSGGGLYEQYF	TGCGCCAGCAGCCAACAGAATAGCGGGGGGGGCCTCTACGAGCAGTACTTC
TRBV15	TRBD2	-	TRBJ2-1	CATSNGLAGGEQFF	TGTGCCACCAGCAACGGTCTAGCGGGAGGGGAGCAGTTCTTC
TRBV7-6	TRBD2	-	TRBJ2-1	CASSLRAGTDSYNEQFF	TGTGCCAGCAGCCTGCGAGCGGGAACGGACTCCTACAATGAGCAGTTCTTC
TRBV5-1	TRBD1	-	TRBJ1-3	CASSRGQEGPGNTIYF	TGCGCCAGCAGCCGGGGACAGGAGGGACCTGGAAACACCATATATTTT
TRBV6-5	-	-	TRBJ2-5	CASSRTVPPETQYF	TGTGCCAGCAGCAGAACAGTCCCGCCAGAGACCCAGTACTTC
TRBV10-3	TRBD2	once	TRBJ2-1	CAISESAGVPHNEQFF	TGTGCCATCAGTGAGTCGGCGGGAGTGCCCCACAATGAGCAGTTCTTC
TRBV2	TRBD1	-	TRBJ2-6	CASSGGQVSGANVLTF	TGTGCCAGCAGTGGGGGACAGGTCTCTGGGGCCAACGTCCTGACTTTC
TRBV6-4	-	-	TRBJ2-1	CASRAENNEQFF	TGTGCCAGCAGAGCCGAAAACAATGAGCAGTTCTTC
TRBV7-9	-	once	TRBJ1-4	CASSPNRERGEKLFF	TGTGCCAGCAGCCCTAACAGGGAGCGGGGTGAAAAACTGTTTTTT
TRBV27	TRBD1	-	TRBJ1-1	CASSLTTTGANTEAFF	TGTGCCAGCAGCCTGACGACGACAGGGGCGAACACTGAAGCTTTCTTT
TRBV27	TRBD2	-	TRBJ2-1	CASTLTLGTSGSSYNEQFF	TGTGCCAGCACCCTAACCCTCGGGACTAGCGGGAGCTCCTACAATGAGCAGTTCTTC
TRBV18	-	-	TRBJ2-1	CASSPQNSSSTYNEQFF	TGTGCCAGCTCACCGCAAAATAGCTCGAGCACCTACAATGAGCAGTTCTTC
TRBV7-2	-	once	TRBJ2-3	CASSLIILPPDTQYF	TGTGCCAGCAGCCTAATCATCCTTCCTCCAGATACGCAGTATTTT
TRBV28	TRBD1	-	TRBJ2-7	CASSLITGGADEQYF	TGTGCCAGCAGTTTAATTACAGGGGGCGCGGACGAGCAGTACTTC
TRBV6-5	-	-	TRBJ1-2	CASRELTAYGYTF	TGTGCCAGCAGAGAGCTAACAGCCTATGGCTACACCTTC
TRBV5-6	TRBD1	-	TRBJ1-2	CASSLGQGLSGYTF	TGTGCCAGCAGCTTAGGACAGGGTTTGAGTGGCTACACCTTC
TRBV2	-	-	TRBJ2-3	CASRALFGRTEQTDTQYF	TGTGCCAGCAGGGCCCTTTTTGGGCGGACTGAACAAACAGATACGCAGTATTTT
TRBV19	-	-	TRBJ2-7	CASSIEAGVEQYF	TGTGCCAGTAGTATAGAGGCAGGGGTCGAGCAGTACTTC
TRBV7-9	-	-	TRBJ2-1	CASNPDRSSYNEQFF	TGTGCCAGCAATCCCGACCGGAGCTCCTACAATGAGCAGTTCTTC
TRBV7-8	-	-	TRBJ1-2	CASSLSGRGEAGYTF	TGTGCCAGCAGCTTAAGCGGCAGGGGTGAGGCTGGCTACACCTTC
TRBV30	TRBD1	-	TRBJ1-6	CAWTAGTVINSPLHF	TGTGCCTGGACTGCCGGGACAGTGATTAATTCACCCCTCCACTTT
TRBV14	TRBD2	-	TRBJ2-3	CASSQSGAGGPFPDTQYF	TGTGCCAGCAGTCAAAGTGGAGCGGGAGGGCCTTTCCCAGATACGCAGTATTTT
TRBV4-2	-	-	TRBJ2-1	CASSQRRTYYNEQFF	TGTGCCAGCAGCCAGAGGAGGACCTACTACAATGAGCAGTTCTTC
TRBV29-1	-	-	TRBJ2-7	CSVEGRAGDSYEQYF	TGCAGCGTTGAAGGAAGGGCAGGGGATTCCTACGAGCAGTACTTC
TRBV15	TRBD2	-	TRBJ2-5	CATSRVTSGKFRETQYF	TGTGCCACCAGCAGGGTGACTAGCGGGAAATTTAGGGAGACCCAGTACTTC
TRBV14	TRBD2	-	TRBJ2-5	CASSQDLAGEETQYF	TGTGCCAGCAGCCAAGATCTAGCGGGAGAAGAGACCCAGTACTTC
TRBV6-5	-	-	TRBJ2-1	CATRGWVDNEQFF	TGTGCCACCCGGGGGTGGGTAGACAATGAGCAGTTCTTC
TRBV28	-	once	TRBJ2-7	CASSLTRASYEQYF	TGTGCCAGCAGTTTAACCAGGGCCTCCTACGAGCAGTACTTC
TRBV11-1	TRBD2	once	TRBJ2-2	CASTQWAGANTGELFF	TGTGCCAGCACCCAGTGGGCGGGAGCGAACACCGGGGAGCTGTTTTTT
TRBV18	TRBD2	-	TRBJ2-3	CASSPPGLAGDTQYF	TGTGCCAGCTCACCCCCGGGACTAGCAGGAGATACGCAGTATTTT
TRBV7-2	-	-	TRBJ2-1	CASSTRTGHQFF	TGTGCCAGCAGCACAAGGACGGGACATCAGTTCTTC
TRBV3-1/TRBV3-2	TRBD2	-	TRBJ2-4	CASSQVAGGAKNIQYF	TGTGCCAGCAGCCAAGTAGCGGGAGGAGCCAAAAACATTCAGTACTTC
TRBV5-5	-	-	TRBJ1-1	CASSLDWVNTEAFF	TGTGCCAGCAGCCTCGACTGGGTGAACACTGAAGCTTTCTTT
TRBV10-3	TRBD2	-	TRBJ2-3	CAISESGPSGRDITDTQYF	TGTGCCATCAGTGAGTCGGGGCCTAGCGGGAGGGATATCACAGATACGCAGTATTTT
TRBV5-4	-	-	TRBJ2-5	CASSSVAQETQYF	TGTGCCAGCAGCTCGGTAGCTCAAGAGACCCAGTACTTC
TRBV7-7	TRBD1	-	TRBJ2-3	CASSPRDRVSSTDTQYF	TGTGCCAGCAGCCCCCGGGACAGGGTTTCTAGCACAGATACGCAGTATTTT
TRBV19	-	-	TRBJ1-1	CASSQPGQMNTEAFF	TGTGCCAGTAGCCAACCGGGACAAATGAACACTGAAGCTTTCTTT
TRBV28	-	-	TRBJ1-5	CASSISSGDYQPQHF	TGTGCCAGCAGCATTTCGTCGGGGGATTATCAGCCCCAGCATTTT
TRBV6-5	TRBD1	-	TRBJ2-1	CASSRGTGGLGEQFF	TGTGCCAGCAGCCGAGGGACAGGGGGCCTCGGTGAGCAGTTCTTC
TRBV27	-	-	TRBJ1-5	CASSLRGNQPQHF	TGTGCCAGCAGTTTAAGGGGAAATCAGCCCCAGCATTTT
TRBV11-2	-	-	TRBJ1-1	CASSLDSDGLNPMNTEAFF	TGTGCCAGCAGCTTAGATTCCGACGGACTAAACCCAATGAACACTGAAGCTTTCTTT
TRBV5-1	-	once	TRBJ2-3	CASSLGQNTDTQYF	TGCGCCAGCAGCTTGGGTCAGAACACAGATACGCAGTATTTT
TRBV6-1	TRBD2	-	TRBJ2-1	CASREQPGLAINEQFF	TGTGCCAGCAGAGAACAACCGGGACTAGCGATCAATGAGCAGTTCTTC